The 19 T cell receptor beta chains below all came from one sample that was sequenced in a study of naive and memory T cell subsets. Both TRBC1 and TRBC2 were covered by a beta constant-region primer of two equimolar oligonucleotides. Each CDR3 protein gets one entry after TCRdb re-called the UMI-ligation and nested PCR reads with MiXCR. Among around 90,000 distinct CDR3 sequences, around 6.5% were seen once, and the ten largest hold more than 1.5%. Sequenced: central memory CD4+ T cells from blood. These receptors all come from a human donor in good health.

In its sample, this clonotype was seen a few times. This chain connects TRBV4-2 to TRBJ1-1, with no clear D. CDR1 is LGHNA and CDR2 is YNFKEQ in the germline V gene. V lost 0 bases, J lost 5 bases, and 13 bases lay in between. The CDR3 contains 15 residues. The CDR3 DNA sequence: TGTGCCAGCAGCCAAGATATTAGGGTGGGGACTGAAGCTTTCTTT. As protein: CASSQDIRVGTEAFF.

The V and J genes are TRBV12-3 or TRBV12-4 and TRBJ1-1; the D is unclear. Trimming removed 3 bases from V and 0 bases from J, with 8 bases in between. The CDR3 has 14 residues. CDR3 amino acids: CASSFGRMNTEAFF. In DNA form, the CDR3 reads TGTGCCAGCAGTTTCGGCAGGATGAACACTGAAGCTTTCTTT.

This clonotype was found a few times. V usage is TRBV3-1 and J usage is TRBJ2-5, with D uncertain. Germline loops: CDR1 LGHDT, CDR2 YNNKEL (reference sequence). This CDR3 contains 12 residues. V was cut by 1 base and J by 7 bases, with 7 bases left in between. CDR3 loop: CASSQVFVTQYF. The DNA for the CDR3 is TGTGCCAGCAGCCAAGTATTCGTGACCCAGTACTTC.

A few counts support this clonotype. V usage is TRBV4-1 and J usage is TRBJ2-7, with a tentative D call TRBD1 (6 bases). Between the trimmed V and J ends, which lost 1 base and 2 bases, there was a span of 12 bases. There are 15 residues in the CDR3. CDR1 and CDR2 (germline): MGHRA, YSYEKL. The DNA for the CDR3 is TGCGCCAGCAGCCAAGCCCAGGGGACGCCCTACGAGCAGTACTTC. Translation: CASSQAQGTPYEQYF.

This clonotype was seen repeatedly, ten times or more. V usage is TRBV20-1 and J usage is TRBJ2-7; tentatively, D is TRBD2 (7 bases). The length of the CDR3 is 14 residues. Germline lookup yields CDR1 DFQATT and CDR2 SNEGSKA (reference sequence). Trimming took off 1 base at V and 2 bases at J, with 12 bases between the two ends. The CDR3 DNA reads TGCAGTGCTAGAGCGGAGGGGGGGACCTACGAGCAGTACTTC. This sequence encodes CSARAEGGTYEQYF.

This clonotype came up many times. The CDR3 here is CASSLRRGGKNTEAFF. The CDR3 DNA sequence: TGCGCCAGCAGCCTAAGGAGAGGGGGCAAGAACACTGAAGCTTTCTTT. The rearrangement links TRBV4-3 to TRBJ1-1; 7 bases align to TRBD1. Germline-derived CDR1 and CDR2 are LGHNA and YSLEER. The CDR3 runs 16 residues. Trimming removed 4 bases from V and 1 base from J; junction bases left unmatched: 9.

In this sample, this clonotype turned up many times. The V and J genes are TRBV20-1 and TRBJ2-1; a possible D gene is TRBD1 (6 bases). The CDR3 contains 14 residues. V lost 6 bases and J lost 6, with 18 bases in between. CDR1 and CDR2 (germline): DFQATT, SNEGSKA (reference sequence). The CDR3 coding sequence is TGCAGTGCCGGACCGCGTAAAGGGGGCAATGAGCAGTTCTTC. Translating gives CSAGPRKGGNEQFF.

This clonotype was counted ten times or more. This chain's CDR3 is CASSSRNLYGYTF. The CDR3 DNA follows: TGTGCCAGCAGCTCCAGGAATCTCTATGGCTACACCTTC. This chain links TRBV7-2 with TRBJ1-2; the D is unclear. The CDR3 has 13 residues. Germline V gives CDR1 SGHTA, CDR2 FQGNSA. V was shortened by 4 bases and J by 4 bases, with 10 bases between the two germline ends.

This clonotype was found many times. The gene calls are TRBV7-9 and TRBJ1-2; D is perhaps TRBD1 (5 bases). Trimming took 0 bases from V and 2 from J, leaving 13 bases between them. This CDR3 has 16 amino acids. CDR1 is SEHNR and CDR2 is FQNEAQ in the germline V gene (reference sequence). CDR3 DNA sequence: TGTGCCAGCAGCTTAGCGGCGGCAGGGCACAACTATGGCTACACCTTC. Its translation is CASSLAAAGHNYGYTF.

This clonotype was seen repeatedly, ten times or more. The J gene is TRBJ1-5, the V gene TRBV15; D gene uncertain. Germline V lookup: CDR1 LNHNV, CDR2 YYDKDF (reference sequence). This CDR3 region has 15 residues. V lost 1 base to trimming and J lost 0 bases, with 7 bases between them. The CDR3 here is CATSRVGYSNQPQHF. As DNA, the CDR3 is TGTGCCACCAGCAGAGTAGGGTATAGCAATCAGCCCCAGCATTTT. Full variable domain (missing parts from reference TRBV15 and TRBJ1-5): DAMVIQNPRYQVTQFGKPVTLSCSQTLNHNVMYWYQQKSSQAPKLLFHYYDKDFNNEADTPDNFQSRRPNTSFCFLDIRSPGLGDTAMYLCATSRVGYSNQPQHFGDGTRLSIL.

J is TRBJ2-1 and V is TRBV20-1; 7 positions match TRBD2. Germline V gives CDR1 DFQATT, CDR2 SNEGSKA (reference sequence). This CDR3 has 16 amino acids. V gave up 4 bases and J gave up 7 bases; unmatched junction bases: 16. CDR3 loop: CSAKSLQREAGNEQFF. The CDR3 coding sequence is TGCAGTGCTAAAAGTCTCCAGCGGGAAGCTGGAAATGAGCAGTTCTTC.

This clonotype has ten or more counts. V is TRBV6-6 and J is TRBJ1-1; tentatively, D is TRBD1 (5 bases). Germline CDR1 and CDR2: MNHNY and SVGAGI (reference sequence). This CDR3 has 13 residues. V lost 4 bases and J lost 4, with 10 bases in between. The DNA of the CDR3 is TGTGCCAGCAGTTCCTCAGGGCCCACTGAAGCTTTCTTT. Amino acids: CASSSSGPTEAFF.

At least ten counts were recorded for this clonotype. The chain carries TRBV7-2 and TRBJ1-3; D remains unclear. Per the germline V gene, CDR1 is SGHTA and CDR2 is FQGNSA. This CDR3 region has 12 residues. V was shortened by 8 bases and J by 5 bases, with 10 bases between the two germline ends. CDR3 bases: TGTGCCAGCTCGGGGTCGAGAAACACCATATATTTT. Protein sequence: CASSGSRNTIYF. The complete variable domain, with remaining parts taken from reference TRBV7-2 and TRBJ1-3, reads GAGVSQSPSNKVTEKGKDVELRCDPISGHTALYWYRQSLGQGLEFLIYFQGNSAPDKSGLPSDRFSAERTGGSVSTLTIQRTQQEDSAVYLCASSGSRNTIYFGEGSWLTVV.

J is TRBJ2-7 and V is TRBV6-2 or TRBV6-3; 10 bases are shared with TRBD1. The V and J ends lost 6 bases and 5 bases, in that order; junction bases with no gene match: 10. Germline V gene sequence: CDR1 MNHEY, CDR2 SVGEGT. This CDR3 has 15 amino acids. CDR3 sequence: CASSTTGQGTHEQYF. DNA for the CDR3: TGTGCCAGCAGCACAACGGGACAGGGGACCCACGAGCAGTACTTC.

The chain links TRBV20-1 to TRBJ2-7, with unresolved D. The CDR3 is 13 residues long. Germline values: CDR1 DFQATT, CDR2 SNEGSKA (reference sequence). Trimming cost V 1 base and J 2 bases, with 9 bases left between them. As DNA, the CDR3 is TGCAGTGCTAGAGGGGGTTCAACCTACGAGCAGTACTTC. Its translation is CSARGGSTYEQYF.

The table lists this clonotype with a few counts. The chain couples TRBV7-3 to TRBJ2-7; D not certain. The CDR3 covers 14 residues. The V and J ends lost 2 bases and 2 bases respectively, with 10 bases between them. Germline V gene data show CDR1 as SGHTA and CDR2 as FQGTGA. The CDR3 region is CASSLGDPPYEQYF. The CDR3 nucleotides are TGTGCCAGCAGCTTAGGAGACCCCCCCTACGAGCAGTACTTC. Looking up the rest from reference TRBV7-3 and TRBJ2-7 gives the full variable domain: GAGVSQTPSNKVTEKGKYVELRCDPISGHTALYWYRQSLGQGPEFLIYFQGTGAADDSGLPNDRFFAVRPEGSVSTLKIQRTERGDSAVYLCASSLGDPPYEQYFGPGTRLTVT.

This clonotype was recorded only once. This may be a read error, as it is one base from a much larger clone. This chain connects TRBV30 to TRBJ1-5; D uncertain. The V and J ends lost 2 bases and 5 bases respectively, with 19 bases between them. Germline V gene sequence: CDR1 GTSNPN, CDR2 SVGIG (reference sequence). The CDR3 length is 16 residues. The CDR3 loop reads CAWSLTWTPKDQPQHF. Written as DNA, the CDR3 is TGTGCCTGGAGTCTCACTTGGACCCCCAAAGATCAGCCCCAGCATTTT.

Remarks on this clonotype: The CDR3 ends on some other residue instead of the conserved phenylalanine or tryptophan, so this is likely a read error. This chain links TRBV7-2 with TRBJ1-2; no clear D. V dropped 5 bases and J dropped 4 bases, with 14 bases sitting between them. The V gene's germline CDR1 is SGHTA and CDR2 FQGNSA. The CDR3 loop spans 14 amino acids. CDR3 bases: TGTGCCAGCAGCCCCAGAGTTGGAGGCTATGGCTACACCTTG. This sequence encodes CASSPRVGGYGYTL.

The chain uses TRBV14 and TRBJ2-2, with TRBD2 as a possible D gene (6 bases). Deletions cut 6 bases from V and 1 base from J, with 18 bases between. The germline V gene encodes CDR1 SGHDN and CDR2 FVKESK. CDR3 length: 17 amino acids. DNA for the CDR3: TGTGCCAGCAGACCCGGACGGAGTAGCGGGAACACCGGGGAGCTGTTTTTT. Translated: CASRPGRSSGNTGELFF. Full variable domain (missing parts from reference TRBV14 and TRBJ2-2): EAGVTQFPSHSVIEKGQTVTLRCDPISGHDNLYWYRRVMGKEIKFLLHFVKESKQDESGMPNNRFLAERTGGTYSTLKVQPAELEDSGVYFCASRPGRSSGNTGELFFGEGSRLTVL.